A single sample is the source of the 3 T cell receptor beta chains below, sequenced in a study of radiation and T cells in renal cell carcinoma. Time point denoted: baseline pretreatment blood. The treatment here: 15 Gy SBRT to primary tumor, nephrectomy 4 weeks later. Libraries were prepared by immunoSEQ multiplex PCR; TCRdb keeps only in-frame clonotypes and omits some of them. Of some 110,000 clones in the sample, roughly 85% were seen once. This specimen consisted of blood, obtained from a patient whose treatment included radiotherapy and nephrectomy. These receptor sequences come from a woman aged 55-70 years with renal cell carcinoma.

This clone was observed a few times. The chain joins TRBV30 to TRBJ1-5; 9 bases line up with TRBD1. The V and J ends lost 7 bases and 6 bases, in that order; junction bases with no gene match: 7. The CDR3 is 13 amino acids. The germline gives CDR1 GTSNPN, CDR2 SVGIG (reference sequence). CDR3 region: CASGGTGPQPQHF. For the CDR3, the DNA is TGTGCCTCCGGAGGGACAGGGCCTCAGCCCCAGCATTTT.

The chain recombines TRBV6-5 with TRBJ2-1; tentatively, D is TRBD2 (5 bases). Trimming took off 2 bases at V and 8 bases at J, with 19 bases between the two ends. CDR3 length equals 16 residues. CDR1 is MNHEY and CDR2 is SVGAGI in the germline V gene. The chain's CDR3 is CASSYRSSSEGHEQFF. The CDR3 DNA is TGTGCCAGCAGTTACCGCTCTAGCTCTGAGGGTCATGAGCAGTTCTTC.

This chain joins TRBV27 and TRBJ1-1; D perhaps matches TRBD1 (6 bases). V lost 8 bases and J lost 1, with 11 bases in between. The CDR3 loop spans 13 amino acids. The germline V gene has CDR1 MNHEY and CDR2 SMNVEV (reference sequence). CDR3 coding DNA: TGTGCCAGCTGGCGGGACACGAACACTGAAGCTTTCTTT. Its protein product is CASWRDTNTEAFF.